This TCR beta chain was profiled in a study of TIL therapy for anti-PD-1-resistant metastatic lung cancer. In the study overall: Tumors carried a median 1.5 non-synonymous mutations per megabase.

The libraries were made with immunoSEQ v3. Libraries were sequenced to approximately 2 million read pairs (survey) or 5-6 million (deep). Measured with immunoSEQ multiplex PCR; TCRdb has only the in-frame clones, and not every one. Among approximately 18,000 clones listed, roughly 80% were seen once. The sample's time point: pre-treatment sample, taken before nivolumab and TIL therapy. This CDR3 contains 13 residues. The V end lost 5 bases, the J end lost 6 bases, and 13 bases lay between the germline ends. Looked up from germline, CDR1 is SGHTA and CDR2 is FQGNSA. The sample holds a few counts of this clone.

This TCR came from a person aged 25 to 80 with non-small cell lung cancer. The chain employs TRBV7-2 and TRBJ1-2; possibly TRBD1 for D (6 bases). The sequencing here drew on blood, taken at baseline. CDR3 loop: CASSVGQRDGYTF. The CDR3 DNA sequence: TGTGCCAGCAGCGTTGGACAGAGGGATGGCTACACCTTC.